Only a few counts were recorded for the clone carrying this TCR beta chain. Its antigen is currently unknown. It was 5'RACE with constant-segment primers that produced the TCR alpha and TCR beta cDNA libraries, which carried sample barcodes and UMIs. One entry per CDR3 protein results from TCRdb running MiXCR on the 5' RACE reads. This table has about half a million distinct CDR3 sequences, around a sixth appearing once. The data belong to a study of T-cell memory formation after mild COVID-19. About the study: Clustering of TCRs was largely donor specific.

Study results and limitations: Clones that got smaller from day 15 to 85 had even CD4/CD8, while clones growing later tipped toward CD4+. That cross-reactive memory joined was suggested by some responding clones appearing in pre-infection memory.

Germline CDR1 and CDR2: SGDLS and YYNGEE. There are 16 residues in the CDR3. V gave up 3 bases and J gave up 8 bases; unmatched junction bases: 11. The material sequenced was PBMCs or a T cell subset sorted from them (not recorded which). The rearrangement uses TRBV9 and TRBJ2-1; 10 positions agree with TRBD2. The sequence was obtained from an adult woman who had mild COVID-19 (a few samples of this study predate the infection). Cell type and time point are not known. The CDR3 region is CASSEPPSGRLDEQFF. For the CDR3, the DNA is TGTGCCAGCAGCGAGCCCCCTAGCGGGAGATTGGATGAGCAGTTCTTC.